This T cell receptor beta chain derives from a study of T cell responses to AZD1222 COVID-19 vaccine. V was trimmed by 4 bases and J by 6 bases, leaving 11 bases between them. The CDR3 extends over 13 amino acids. Germline lookup yields CDR1 SEHNR and CDR2 FQNEAQ (reference sequence). Points from the study as a whole: White British ancestry dominated among donors, who included more females, and clonal diversity was possibly underestimated. Among those given AZD1222, only 6 or 7 were seropositive at baseline. Vaccine-associated CD4 TCRs spanned spike, dominant at 160-218 and 743-854. Targets within unmutated variant regions were reportedly found for nearly half of spike-specific TCRs.

Details on this clone: Antigen specificity is unknown.

Measured with immunoSEQ multiplex PCR; TCRdb has only the in-frame clones, and not every one. The repertoire includes some 120,000 clones, about nine tenths of them detected once, and 7.7% sits in the top ten. The sample here was peripheral blood, taken on day 0 of AZD1222 vaccination. The receptor was isolated from an adult in good health. This chain joins TRBV7-9 and TRBJ2-3; D not certain. CDR3 residues: CASSSTYPDTQYF. The DNA for the CDR3 is TGTGCCAGCAGCTCCACCTACCCCGATACGCAGTATTTT.